This T cell receptor beta chain was documented in a study of T cells in tuberculosis. Overall study context: The T cells targeted glucose monomycolate, a mycobacterial lipid, via CD1B. Overall study findings and caveats: Smaller alpha distances in active tuberculosis partly reflected shorter CDR3-alpha lengths. GMM-specific TCRs were nearer to active tuberculosis alpha repertoires, suggesting expansion.

Concerning this clone itself: The antigen is unknown.

Each clinical donor contributed on average around 92,000 T cells from unsorted cryopreserved PBMC. Clones were read by immunoSEQ multiplex PCR, and TCRdb kept only the in-frame ones, dropping some. Here the sample spans around 22,000 clones, just under 97% being singletons. The sequenced material came from PBMCs. The clonotype was recovered from a donor under 30 with latent tuberculosis or without tuberculosis infection.

The CDR3 bases are TGTGCCAGCAGTCCTAGTATGGGAGGCTACGAGCAGTACTTC. Its translation is CASSPSMGGYEQYF. The chain couples TRBV6-1 to TRBJ2-7; a possible D gene is TRBD2 (6 bases). The CDR3 has 14 residues. CDR1 MNHNS and CDR2 SASEGT come from the germline V gene. V shed 5 bases and J shed 3 bases, with 14 bases lying between them.